This T cell receptor beta chain came from a study of identical twins. The study's findings and limits: Possibly, invariant MAIT and iNKT cells partly confounded zero-insertion analyses.

The sample holds many counts of this clonotype. Its antigen is currently unknown. Each CDR3 protein is one row after TCRdb ran MiXCR on the 5' RACE reads. Seen here are 420,000 or so distinct CDR3 sequences, less than 20% observed once, and the top ten hold less than 15%. After removal of 0 bases from V and 2 bases from J, the junction contained 6 bases not matched to a gene. The CDR3 is made up of 16 amino acids. The germline V gene encodes CDR1 SGHRS and CDR2 YFSETQ. Each donor (without exception) was a healthy Caucasian. The gene calls are TRBV5-1 and TRBJ2-7; TRBD1 matches 9 bases. The TCR sequence derives from a man between 50 and 59 years old in good health. The sequenced material came from naive T cells sorted from blood. The chain's CDR3 is CASSLGGQGRTYEQYF. The DNA of the CDR3 is TGCGCCAGCAGCTTGGGTGGACAGGGGCGAACCTACGAGCAGTACTTC.